Presented here are 16 T cell receptor beta chains from one specimen sequenced in a study of blood T cell repertoires in COVID-19. Sequenced by immunoSEQ multiplex PCR; TCRdb stores in-frame clones only, minus some. The sample records some 200,000 clones, roughly 88% being singletons. Sequencing was performed on peripheral blood. These receptors all come from a woman of 80 years or more with acute or convalescent COVID-19.

The chain uses TRBV6-7 and TRBJ1-3; 10 bases fit TRBD1. TRBV6-7 has ORF status, its function being uncertain. Trimming took 2 bases from V and 1 from J; bases not matched to a gene: 2. The CDR3 extends over 16 amino acids. The DNA for the CDR3 is TGTGCCAGCAGTTACGACAGGGGGCTATCTGGAAACACCATATATTTT. It yields the protein CASSYDRGLSGNTIYF.

A single count supports this clone. The V and J genes are TRBV7-9 and TRBJ1-2; TRBD1 aligns across 10 bases. This CDR3 region has 16 residues. Germline CDR1 and CDR2: SEHNR and FQNEAQ (reference sequence). The V and J ends lost 5 bases and 4 bases, in that order; junction bases with no gene match: 10. The chain's CDR3 is CASSAPGQGLVYGYTF. The CDR3, as DNA: TGTGCCAGCAGCGCCCCGGGACAGGGGCTGGTCTATGGCTACACCTTC.

This clone was observed a handful of times. This chain joins TRBV7-9 and TRBJ2-1; 10 nucleotides align to TRBD1. The length of the CDR3 is 15 residues. V lost 4 bases, J lost 6 bases, and 6 bases stayed unmatched. Germline lookup yields CDR1 SEHNR and CDR2 FQNEAQ (reference sequence). The CDR3 spells CASSWGQGTGNEQFF. CDR3 coding DNA: TGTGCCAGCAGCTGGGGACAGGGGACCGGCAATGAGCAGTTCTTC.

The chain joins TRBV15 to TRBJ1-1; 9 nucleotides align to TRBD1. The CDR3 has 15 residues. Germline V lookup: CDR1 LNHNV, CDR2 YYDKDF (reference sequence). V was pared by 0 bases and J by 5 bases, with 4 bases of the junction left unmatched. The chain's CDR3 is CATSRDRDRDTEAFF. The CDR3 DNA reads as TGTGCCACCAGCAGAGATCGGGACAGGGATACTGAAGCTTTCTTT.

The chain links TRBV5-1 to TRBJ2-5, with D perhaps TRBD1 (6 bases). The CDR3 runs to 13 residues. V was clipped by 5 bases and J by 2 bases, with 10 bases between them. Germline CDR1 is SGHRS and CDR2 is YFSETQ. CDR3 residues: CASSPTGQETQYF. CDR3 nucleotides: TGCGCCAGCAGTCCAACAGGGCAAGAGACCCAGTACTTC.

J is TRBJ2-7 and V is TRBV3-1 (or the pseudogene TRBV3-2), with D perhaps matching TRBD2 (5 bases). Germline lookup yields CDR1 LGHDT and CDR2 YNNKEL (reference sequence). V dropped 4 bases and J dropped 2 bases, with 12 bases sitting between them. The CDR3 runs 14 residues. The DNA of the CDR3 is TGTGCCAGCAGCCGAGGGAATTCGGCCTACGAGCAGTACTTC. Translation: CASSRGNSAYEQYF.

The CDR3 sequence is CASRDRGSNTEAFF. The CDR3 DNA follows: TGTGCCAGCAGGGACAGGGGGAGTAACACTGAAGCTTTCTTT. The rearrangement uses TRBV2 and TRBJ1-1; 10 nucleotides line up with TRBD1. The CDR3 runs to 14 residues. Germline CDR1 SNHLY, CDR2 FYNNEI. Losses at the gene ends were 6 bases for V and 2 bases for J; bases not matched to a gene: 3.

The chain is built from TRBV18 and TRBJ1-2, with a possible D match to TRBD1 (5 bases). Germline V lookup: CDR1 KGHSH, CDR2 LQKENI. V lost 3 bases, J lost 2 bases, and 7 bases lay in between. This CDR3 has 13 amino acids. The CDR3 coding sequence is TGTGCCAGCTCACCGGACACCAACTATGGCTACACCTTC. Translation gives CASSPDTNYGYTF.

The count of this clone is one. The chain couples TRBV5-1 to TRBJ2-1, with a weak D call TRBD2 (7 bases). The CDR3 consists of 18 residues. V lost 0 bases and J 3 bases, leaving 19 bases between the germline ends. The germline gives CDR1 SGHRS, CDR2 YFSETQ. CDR3 loop: CASSLGPGGGRVYNEQFF. CDR3 nucleotides: TGCGCCAGCAGCTTGGGCCCGGGGGGCGGGAGAGTCTACAATGAGCAGTTCTTC.

This clone appeared a few times. The V and J genes are TRBV29-1 and TRBJ2-5, with 8 nucleotides matching TRBD2. With V trimmed by 0 bases and J by 2 bases, 11 bases remained unmatched. Looked up from germline, CDR1 is SQVTM and CDR2 is ANQGSEA. The CDR3 runs 17 residues. The CDR3 DNA sequence: TGCAGCGTTGAAGATCTTTGGGCTAGCGGGTTACAAGAGACCCAGTACTTC. It specifies CSVEDLWASGLQETQYF.

There are a few counts of this clone. The chain joins TRBV7-2 to TRBJ1-5; 7 bases map to TRBD1. The CDR3 consists of 16 residues. The germline V gene has CDR1 SGHTA and CDR2 FQGNSA. With 2 bases clipped from V and 5 bases from J, the junction kept 9 bases outside the gene matches. CDR3 sequence reads: CASSLNPPRGDQPQHF. Written as DNA, the CDR3 is TGTGCCAGCAGCTTAAATCCCCCCAGGGGGGATCAGCCCCAGCATTTT.

This chain uses TRBV28 with TRBJ1-6; D unclear. CDR3 length: 13 residues. Germline CDR1 and CDR2: MDHEN and SYDVKM. Trimming stripped 10 bases from V and 5 bases from J, with 12 bases between. Here the CDR3 reads CATAEQNNSPLHF. The CDR3 bases are TGTGCCACTGCCGAACAAAATAATTCACCCCTCCACTTT. Complete variable domain (other parts from reference TRBV28 and TRBJ1-6): DVKVTQSSRYLVKRTGEKVFLECVQDMDHENMFWYRQDPGLGLRLIYFSYDVKMKEKGDIPEGYSVSREKKERFSLILESASTNQTSMYLCATAEQNNSPLHFGNGTRLTVT.

The genes are TRBV11-2 and TRBJ2-3, with 7 positions matching TRBD1. Germline V gives CDR1 SGHAT, CDR2 FQNNGV. V was pared by 3 bases and J by 0 bases, with 15 bases of the junction left unmatched. The CDR3 consists of 19 residues. The CDR3 is CASSFRLSRDRSSTDTQYF. CDR3 bases: TGTGCCAGCAGCTTTCGCCTTTCCCGGGACAGATCTAGCACAGATACGCAGTATTTT.

The rearrangement joins TRBV6-6 to TRBJ1-2; D gene ambiguous. Germline CDR1 is MNHNY and CDR2 is SVGAGI (reference sequence). The CDR3 length is 15 residues. V shed 6 bases and J shed 8 bases, with 22 bases lying between them. DNA for the CDR3: TGTGCCAGCAGCCAAGGAGTGAGGGCCCAGGAAGGCTACACCTTC. Amino acids: CASSQGVRAQEGYTF.

V gene TRBV19 combines with J gene TRBJ1-1; no definite D call. V shed 6 bases and J shed 4 bases, with 12 bases lying between them. This CDR3 has 13 amino acids. The germline CDR1 and CDR2 sequences are LNHDA and SQIVND (reference sequence). The CDR3 loop is CASSPLGGTEAFF. CDR3 nucleotides: TGTGCCAGTAGCCCCCTTGGCGGCACTGAAGCTTTCTTT.

The CDR3 DNA sequence: TGCGCCAGCGGCCGACAGGGTGCGAACACTGAAGCTTTCTTT. This sequence encodes CASGRQGANTEAFF. The V call is TRBV5-1, the J call TRBJ1-1; 7 positions agree with TRBD1. The junction had 7 bases not matched to a gene; V was cut back by 7 bases and J by 1 base. The CDR3 runs to 14 residues. CDR1 and CDR2 (germline): SGHRS, YFSETQ.